This section outlines one T cell receptor (beta chain) sequence together with its context. The antigen it recognizes is unknown. No much larger clone exists at a distance of one base, and base qualities are not known. The sample is drawn from a study of T cell responses to AZD1222 COVID-19 vaccine (TCRdb year 2021). A note on the overall study: AZD1222 recipients with second doses at about 4 weeks or about 12 weeks were pooled, because spike-specific TCR depth and breadth did not differ between schedules. Trial participants were enrolled by age into 18-55, 56-69 and 70-plus year subgroups, with approximately 150, 30 and 60 TCR-sequenced participants respectively. A total of under 250 trial participants underwent TCR sequencing, of whom roughly 210 had received two doses of AZD1222 and roughly 26 had received two doses of the MenACWY control vaccine.

From the cysteine through the phenylalanine, the CDR3 covers 15 amino acids. CDR3 DNA only is kept here, 45 bases in frame from base 1. Deletion took 0 bases off V and 5 bases off J, with a span of 13 bases between the germline ends. CDR1 is given as MNHEY and CDR2 as SVGEGT, both from the germline V gene. The CDR3 regions of human TCRbeta chains were analyzed by immunosequencing. The original pipeline was this. TCRs in the repertoires were compared against a reference library of SARS-CoV-2-specific TCRs that had been generated with the MIRA antigen-specificity platform. Breadth meant the fraction of unique TCRs that were SARS-CoV-2-associated, whereas depth meant the fraction of total T cells that were SARS-CoV-2-associated. Using the MIRA data, each spike-specific TCR was mapped to the spike region that the TCR reacts to and placed in a CD4 or CD8 class. Log10-transformed breadth and depth values were compared by one-way ANOVA with Sidak's multiple comparisons tests. Here the immuneACCESS table is served through TCRdb, limited to in-frame sequences with V and J called. Missing clones are a known gap in these copies; in checked studies unresolved V genes cover under half, and the rest lacks a known reason. V, J and clone size derive from that table, while D and trimming were established from the DNA sequence. In all, the sample holds approximately 73,000 clones, and 80% to 85% of those were seen once. The ten top clones hold roughly 3.1% of the sample.

The time point label here, explained by the study, means: baseline before first vaccination. The vaccinee samples were drawn from two UK trials, COV001 and COV002, one of which was a single-blind randomized controlled phase 2/3 trial testing AZD1222 (ChAdOx1 nCoV-19) in healthy adults. For TCRbeta chain sequencing, PBMC samples from trial participants were taken at day 0 and at day 28 after the second dose. Study-wide conclusions, independent of this receptor: A significant rise in spike-specific TCR breadth and depth was observed after two AZD1222 doses relative to day 0 and relative to MenACWY recipients. The 56-69-year group was small, and its depth increase did not reach significance, likely because of low power. Vaccine-associated CD4 TCRs spanned the whole spike protein, with dominant responses in regions 160-218 and 743-854. Participants were mostly white British, with more females than males. The authors suggested clonal diversity may have been underestimated. Only five or six AZD1222 recipients were SARS-CoV-2 seropositive at baseline, limiting conclusions about previously exposed vaccinees. No day 14 peak-response samples were available, so repertoires were characterized only after the peak T cell response. Reportedly, close to half of the unique spike-specific TCRs recognized epitopes lying outside the regions that are mutated in the B.1.351 and B.1.1.7 variants.

The TCR comes from an adult in good health. Sequenced material: peripheral blood, taken on day 0 of AZD1222 vaccination. The rearranged chain carries TRBV6-2 or TRBV6-3 and TRBJ2-5; the D region may be TRBD1 or TRBD2, each matching 6 bases equally. CDR3 protein: CASSYSQGGGETQYF. The bases read TGTGCCAGCAGTTACTCACAGGGAGGTGGCGAGACCCAGTACTTC.